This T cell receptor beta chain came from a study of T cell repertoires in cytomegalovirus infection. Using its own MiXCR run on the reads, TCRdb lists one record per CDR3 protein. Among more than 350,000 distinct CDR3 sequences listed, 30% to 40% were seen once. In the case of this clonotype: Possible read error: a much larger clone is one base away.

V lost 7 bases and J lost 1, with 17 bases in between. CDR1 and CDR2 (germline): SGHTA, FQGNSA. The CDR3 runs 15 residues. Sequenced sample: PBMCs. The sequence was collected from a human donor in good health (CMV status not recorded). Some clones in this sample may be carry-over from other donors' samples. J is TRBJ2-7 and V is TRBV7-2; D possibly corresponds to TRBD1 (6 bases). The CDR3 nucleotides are TGTGCCAGCACTAAAAAAATCGGACAGTCCTACGAGCAGTACTTC. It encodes CASTKKIGQSYEQYF. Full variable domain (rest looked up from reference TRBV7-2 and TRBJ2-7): GAGVSQSPSNKVTEKGKDVELRCDPISGHTALYWYRQSLGQGLEFLIYFQGNSAPDKSGLPSDRFSAERTGGSVSTLTIQRTQQEDSAVYLCASTKKIGQSYEQYFGPGTRLTVT.